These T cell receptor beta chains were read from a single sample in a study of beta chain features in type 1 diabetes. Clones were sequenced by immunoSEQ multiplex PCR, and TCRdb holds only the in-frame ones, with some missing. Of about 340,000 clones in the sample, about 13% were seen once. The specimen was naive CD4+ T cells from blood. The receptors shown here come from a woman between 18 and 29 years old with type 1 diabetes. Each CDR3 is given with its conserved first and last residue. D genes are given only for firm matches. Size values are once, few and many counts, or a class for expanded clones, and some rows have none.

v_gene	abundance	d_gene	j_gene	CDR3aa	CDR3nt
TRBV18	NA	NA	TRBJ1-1	CASSLSDRNTEAFF	TGTGCCAGCTCCCTCTCGGACAGGAACACTGAAGCTTTCTTT
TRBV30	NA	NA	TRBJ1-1	CAWTQGNTEAFF	TGTGCCTGGACCCAGGGGAACACTGAAGCTTTCTTT
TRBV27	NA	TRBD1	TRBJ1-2	CASSTTGTGSYTF	TGTGCCAGCAGTACGACCGGGACAGGGTCCTACACCTTC
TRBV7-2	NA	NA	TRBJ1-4	CASSHSNEKLFF	TGTGCCAGCAGCCACAGTAATGAAAAACTGTTTTTT
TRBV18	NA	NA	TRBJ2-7	CASSPPGGTGEQYF	TGTGCCAGCTCACCACCGGGCGGGACGGGCGAGCAGTACTTC
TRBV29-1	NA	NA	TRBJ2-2	CSVGRGSSSGELFF	TGCAGCGTTGGTAGGGGCTCATCTTCCGGGGAGCTGTTTTTT
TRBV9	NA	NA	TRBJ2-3	CASSGPGDTQYF	TGTGCCAGCAGCGGGCCGGGAGATACGCAGTATTTT
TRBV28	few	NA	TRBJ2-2	CASSPGSHDTGELFF	TGTGCCAGCAGTCCCGGGAGCCACGACACCGGGGAGCTGTTTTTT
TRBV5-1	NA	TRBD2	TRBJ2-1	CASSPVAGVVYNEQFF	TGCGCCAGCAGCCCCGTAGCGGGAGTGGTATACAATGAGCAGTTCTTC
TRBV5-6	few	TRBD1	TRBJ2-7	CASSIYGQGDNNYEQYF	TGTGCCAGCAGCATCTACGGACAGGGCGATAATAACTACGAGCAGTACTTC
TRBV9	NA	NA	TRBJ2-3	CASSLLQGPHTDTQYF	TGTGCCAGCAGTCTCCTCCAGGGCCCACACACAGATACGCAGTATTTT
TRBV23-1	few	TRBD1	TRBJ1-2	CASSQSRDRNYGYTF	TGCGCCAGCAGTCAATCGCGGGACAGGAACTATGGCTACACCTTC
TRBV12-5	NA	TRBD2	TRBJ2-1	CASGPTAGGIFGSYNEQFF	TGTGCTAGTGGTCCAACAGCGGGAGGGATTTTTGGATCCTACAATGAGCAGTTCTTC